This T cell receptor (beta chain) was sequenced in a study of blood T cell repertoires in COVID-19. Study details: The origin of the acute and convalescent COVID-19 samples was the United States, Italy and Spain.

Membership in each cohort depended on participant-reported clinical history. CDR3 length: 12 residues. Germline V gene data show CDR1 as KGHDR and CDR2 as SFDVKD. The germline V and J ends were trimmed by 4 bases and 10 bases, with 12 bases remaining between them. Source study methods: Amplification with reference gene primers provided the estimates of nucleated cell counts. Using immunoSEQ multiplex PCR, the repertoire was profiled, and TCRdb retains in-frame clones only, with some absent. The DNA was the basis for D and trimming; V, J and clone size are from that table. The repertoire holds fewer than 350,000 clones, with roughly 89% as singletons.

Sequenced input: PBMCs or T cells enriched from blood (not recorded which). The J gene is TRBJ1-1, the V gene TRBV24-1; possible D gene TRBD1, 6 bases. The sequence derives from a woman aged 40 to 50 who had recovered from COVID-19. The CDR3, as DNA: TGTGCCACCAGTGAGTCAGGGGACCGAGCTTTCTTT. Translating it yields CATSESGDRAFF.